This section outlines one T cell receptor (beta chain) sequence together with its context. The antigen is unknown. The data were obtained in a study of shared clonotypes between healthy human individuals. Generated by immunoSEQ multiplex PCR, the TCRdb table keeps only in-frame clones and is missing some. The sample lists hundreds of thousands of clones; under 80% were seen once. Germline CDR1 is MGHDK and CDR2 is SYGVNS. The length of the CDR3 is 13 residues. V was shortened by 1 base and J by 15 bases, with 15 bases between the two germline ends. Overall study findings and caveats: Only blood underwent sampling, and tissue repertoires likely differ. Naive subsets generally exceeded memory subsets in estimated richness.

This clonotype originated in a woman aged 25 to 39 in good health. This sequence joins TRBV25-1 and TRBJ1-4, with D uncertain. The sequenced material came from memory CD4+ T cells sorted from blood. Subset defined: CD45RA-negative fraction. CDR3 DNA sequence: TGTGCCAGCAGTGAATTATTTGACTCCCCGGTGTTTTTT. It yields the protein CASSELFDSPVFF.